Here is one T cell receptor (beta chain) with its context. This sample is part of a study of blood T cell repertoires in COVID-19. J lost 4 bases, V lost 7 bases, and 13 bases had no gene match. CDR1 is SNHLY, CDR2 FYNNEI, per germline. The CDR3 covers 18 residues. TCRdb keeps only in-frame clones here, not all; method: immunoSEQ multiplex PCR. The sample has about 430,000 clones, 88% seen once. V gene TRBV2 combines with J gene TRBJ2-1; 13 bases line up with TRBD2. The receptor was isolated from a woman aged 25 to 39 with acute COVID-19. The sequencing sample was made of PBMCs or T cells enriched from blood (not recorded which). The DNA of the CDR3 is TGTGCCAGCATAGGACTAGCGGGGGCCAACCCGGAGTACAATGAGCAGTTCTTC. Residues: CASIGLAGANPEYNEQFF.